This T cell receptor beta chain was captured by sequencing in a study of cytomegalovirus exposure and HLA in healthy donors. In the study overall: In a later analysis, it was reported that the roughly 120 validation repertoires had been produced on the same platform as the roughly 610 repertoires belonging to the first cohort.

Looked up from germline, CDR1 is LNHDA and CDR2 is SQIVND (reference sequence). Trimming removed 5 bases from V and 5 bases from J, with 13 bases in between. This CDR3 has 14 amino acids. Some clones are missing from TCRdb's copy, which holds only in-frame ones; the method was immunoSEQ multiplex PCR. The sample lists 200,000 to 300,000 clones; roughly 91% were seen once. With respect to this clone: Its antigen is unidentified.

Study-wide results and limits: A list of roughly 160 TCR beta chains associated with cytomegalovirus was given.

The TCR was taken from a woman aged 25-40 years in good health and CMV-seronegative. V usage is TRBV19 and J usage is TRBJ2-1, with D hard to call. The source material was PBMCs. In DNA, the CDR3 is TGTGCCAGTAGTCTAGGACCCCCTAACAATGAGCAGTTCTTC. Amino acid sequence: CASSLGPPNNEQFF.